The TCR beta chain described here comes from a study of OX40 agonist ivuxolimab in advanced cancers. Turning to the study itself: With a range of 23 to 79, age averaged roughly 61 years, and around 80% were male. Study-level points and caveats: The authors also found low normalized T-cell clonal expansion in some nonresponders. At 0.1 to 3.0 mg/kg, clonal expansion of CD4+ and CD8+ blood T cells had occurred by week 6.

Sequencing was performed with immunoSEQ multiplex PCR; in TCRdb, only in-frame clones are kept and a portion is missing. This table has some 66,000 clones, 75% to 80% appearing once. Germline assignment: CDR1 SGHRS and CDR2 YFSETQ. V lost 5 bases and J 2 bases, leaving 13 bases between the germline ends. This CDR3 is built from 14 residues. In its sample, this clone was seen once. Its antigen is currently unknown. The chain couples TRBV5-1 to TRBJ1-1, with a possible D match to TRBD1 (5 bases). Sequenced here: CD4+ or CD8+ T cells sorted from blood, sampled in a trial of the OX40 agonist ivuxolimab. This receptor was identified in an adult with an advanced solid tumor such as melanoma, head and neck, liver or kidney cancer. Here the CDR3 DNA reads TGCGCCAGCAGTCGAGGGGAGGGTAACACTGAAGCTTTCTTT. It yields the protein CASSRGEGNTEAFF.